The 2 T cell receptor beta chains given below trace back to one sample, sequenced in a study of blood T cell repertoires in COVID-19. Some clones are missing from TCRdb's copy, which holds only in-frame ones; the method was immunoSEQ multiplex PCR. The table includes 70,000 to 95,000 clones, approximately 88% detected once. Sequencing was carried out using peripheral blood. The receptors come from a man between 50 and 59 years old with COVID-19, enrolled during active disease.

This clone was seen a few times. The chain has TRBV21-1 and TRBJ1-5; the D call in the table, TRBD1, was not verified against the DNA. TRBV21-1 is annotated as a pseudogene. The CDR3 is made up of 14 amino acids. In DNA form, the CDR3 reads TGTGCCAGCAGCAAAGGACAGGGCAATCAGCCCCAGCATTTT. This gives the protein CASSKGQGNQPQHF.

This chain connects TRBV4-1 to TRBJ2-7, with 11 bases identical to TRBD2. V lost 0 bases to trimming and J lost 6 bases; unmatched junction nucleotides: 10. This CDR3 is built from 17 residues. Per germline, CDR1 MGHRA and CDR2 YSYEKL. DNA of the CDR3: TGCGCCAGCAGCCAAGATCGATTCGGACTAGCGGGTGGCGAGCAGTACTTC. Translating it yields CASSQDRFGLAGGEQYF.